This T cell receptor beta chain was recovered during a study of identical twins. This clonotype has just a few counts. MiXCR, applied by TCRdb to the 5' RACE reads, yields one record per CDR3 protein. The sample has 500,000 to 650,000 distinct CDR3 sequences; roughly 7.1% are singletons. The germline gives CDR1 SGHNT, CDR2 YENEEA. The V and J ends lost 4 bases and 2 bases, in that order; junction bases with no gene match: 10. This CDR3 spans 17 amino acids. These data were also filed under a second study, of yellow fever vaccine responses in identical twins.

The sequence came from a woman under 30 in good health. The chain carries TRBV11-3 and TRBJ2-3, with 9 bases that match TRBD1. The sample was PBMCs. This CDR3 is CASSSGTGRYPTDTQYF. The CDR3 DNA sequence: TGTGCCAGCAGCTCAGGGACAGGGAGGTATCCCACAGATACGCAGTATTTT. Full variable domain (outside the CDR3, taken from reference TRBV11-3 and TRBJ2-3): EAGVVQSPRYKIIEKKQPVAFWCNPISGHNTLYWYLQNLGQGPELLIRYENEEAVDDSQLPKDRFSAERLKGVDSTLKIQPAELGDSAVYLCASSSGTGRYPTDTQYFGPGTRLTVL.